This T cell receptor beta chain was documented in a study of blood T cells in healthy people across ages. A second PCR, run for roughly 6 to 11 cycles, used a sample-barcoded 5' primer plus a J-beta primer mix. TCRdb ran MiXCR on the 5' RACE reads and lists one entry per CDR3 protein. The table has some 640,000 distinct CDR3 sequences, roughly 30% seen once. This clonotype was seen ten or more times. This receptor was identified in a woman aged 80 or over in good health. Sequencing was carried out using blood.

CDR3 region: CASSSTRRGRVTEQYF. CDR3 in DNA: TGTGCCAGCAGCTCCACCCGTCGGGGCAGGGTAACCGAGCAGTACTTC. The chain recombines TRBV5-6 with TRBJ2-7, with D possibly called TRBD1 or TRBD2 (5 bases each). This CDR3 is 16 amino acids long. V lost 3 bases and J 6 bases, leaving 22 bases between the germline ends. The germline V gene encodes CDR1 SGHDT and CDR2 YYEEEE.